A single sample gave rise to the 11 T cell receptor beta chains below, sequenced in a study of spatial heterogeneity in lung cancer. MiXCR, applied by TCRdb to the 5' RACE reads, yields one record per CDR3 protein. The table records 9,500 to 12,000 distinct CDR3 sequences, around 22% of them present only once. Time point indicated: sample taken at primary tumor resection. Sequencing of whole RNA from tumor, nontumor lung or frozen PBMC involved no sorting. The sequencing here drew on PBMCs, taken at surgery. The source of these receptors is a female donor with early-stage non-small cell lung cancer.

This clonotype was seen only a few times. CDR3 coding DNA: TGTGCCACCAGTGACCCTGGGCCAGGGCATGGAGATACGCAGTATTTT. This sequence encodes CATSDPGPGHGDTQYF. The chain recombines TRBV24-1 with TRBJ2-3; D may be TRBD1 (5 bases). This CDR3 contains 16 residues. Germline V lookup: CDR1 KGHDR, CDR2 SFDVKD. V was shortened by 4 bases and J by 5 bases, with 18 bases between the two germline ends.

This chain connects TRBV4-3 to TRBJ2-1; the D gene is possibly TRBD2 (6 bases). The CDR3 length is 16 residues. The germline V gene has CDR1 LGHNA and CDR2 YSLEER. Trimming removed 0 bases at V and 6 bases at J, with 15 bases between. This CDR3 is CASSQERGGMANEQFF. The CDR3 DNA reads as TGCGCCAGCAGCCAAGAGAGGGGCGGGATGGCCAATGAGCAGTTCTTC.

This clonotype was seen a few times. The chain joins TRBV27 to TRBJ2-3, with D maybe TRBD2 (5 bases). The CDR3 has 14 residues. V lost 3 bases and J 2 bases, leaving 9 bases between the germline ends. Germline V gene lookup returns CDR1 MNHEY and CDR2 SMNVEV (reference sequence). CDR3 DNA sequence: TGTGCCAGCAGTTTTCCAGGACTCACAGATACGCAGTATTTT. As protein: CASSFPGLTDTQYF.

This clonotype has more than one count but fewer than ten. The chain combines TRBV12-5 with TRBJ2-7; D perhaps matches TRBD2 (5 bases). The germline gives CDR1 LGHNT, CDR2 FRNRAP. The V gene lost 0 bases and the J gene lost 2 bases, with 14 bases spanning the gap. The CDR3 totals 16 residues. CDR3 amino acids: CASGLVRGSEAYEQYF. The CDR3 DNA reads TGTGCTAGTGGTTTGGTACGGGGAAGTGAGGCCTACGAGCAGTACTTC.

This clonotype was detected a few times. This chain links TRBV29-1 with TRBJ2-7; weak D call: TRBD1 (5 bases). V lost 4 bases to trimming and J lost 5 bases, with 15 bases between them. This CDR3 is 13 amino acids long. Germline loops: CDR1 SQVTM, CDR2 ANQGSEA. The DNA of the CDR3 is TGCAGCGTTGTCCGAAATAGGGGTGACGAGCAGTACTTC. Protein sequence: CSVVRNRGDEQYF.

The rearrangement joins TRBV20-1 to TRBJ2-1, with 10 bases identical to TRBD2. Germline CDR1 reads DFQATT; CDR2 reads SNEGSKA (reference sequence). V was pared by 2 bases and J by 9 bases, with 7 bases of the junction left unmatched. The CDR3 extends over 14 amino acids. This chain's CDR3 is CSARIAGGLSEQFF. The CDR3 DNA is TGCAGTGCTAGAATAGCGGGAGGTTTAAGTGAGCAGTTCTTC.

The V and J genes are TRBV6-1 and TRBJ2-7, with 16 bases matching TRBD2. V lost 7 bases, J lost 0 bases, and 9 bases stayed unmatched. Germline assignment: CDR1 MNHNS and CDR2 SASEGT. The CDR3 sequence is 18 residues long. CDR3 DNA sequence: TGTGCCAGCAAAGCTAAGGGACTAGCGGGAGGGGGCTCCTACGAGCAGTACTTC. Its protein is CASKAKGLAGGGSYEQYF.

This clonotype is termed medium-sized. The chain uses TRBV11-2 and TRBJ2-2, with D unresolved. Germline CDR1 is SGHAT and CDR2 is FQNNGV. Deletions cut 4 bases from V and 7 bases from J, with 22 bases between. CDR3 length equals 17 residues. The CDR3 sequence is CASSSPSGLPRGGELFF. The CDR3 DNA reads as TGTGCCAGCAGCTCCCCCTCGGGTCTACCCCGAGGCGGGGAGCTGTTTTTT.

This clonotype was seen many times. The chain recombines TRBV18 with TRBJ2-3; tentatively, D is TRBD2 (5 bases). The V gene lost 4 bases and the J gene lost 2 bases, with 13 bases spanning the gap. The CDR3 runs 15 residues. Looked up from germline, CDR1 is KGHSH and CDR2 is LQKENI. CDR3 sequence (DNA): TGTGCCAGCTCACGGCAAAGAGGGCTCACAGATACGCAGTATTTT. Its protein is CASSRQRGLTDTQYF.

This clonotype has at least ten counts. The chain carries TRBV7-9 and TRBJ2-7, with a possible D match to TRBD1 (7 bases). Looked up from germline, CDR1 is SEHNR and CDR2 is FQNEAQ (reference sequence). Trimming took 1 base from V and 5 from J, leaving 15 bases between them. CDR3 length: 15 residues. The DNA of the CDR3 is TGTGCCAGCAGCTTAGACGGAGGGGGCATCCACGAGCAGTACTTC. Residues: CASSLDGGGIHEQYF.

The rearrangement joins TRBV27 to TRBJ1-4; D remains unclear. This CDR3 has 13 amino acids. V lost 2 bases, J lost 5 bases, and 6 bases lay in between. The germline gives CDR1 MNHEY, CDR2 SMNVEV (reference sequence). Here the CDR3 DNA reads TGTGCCAGCAGTTTAGTAGTGAATGAAAAACTGTTTTTT. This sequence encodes CASSLVVNEKLFF.